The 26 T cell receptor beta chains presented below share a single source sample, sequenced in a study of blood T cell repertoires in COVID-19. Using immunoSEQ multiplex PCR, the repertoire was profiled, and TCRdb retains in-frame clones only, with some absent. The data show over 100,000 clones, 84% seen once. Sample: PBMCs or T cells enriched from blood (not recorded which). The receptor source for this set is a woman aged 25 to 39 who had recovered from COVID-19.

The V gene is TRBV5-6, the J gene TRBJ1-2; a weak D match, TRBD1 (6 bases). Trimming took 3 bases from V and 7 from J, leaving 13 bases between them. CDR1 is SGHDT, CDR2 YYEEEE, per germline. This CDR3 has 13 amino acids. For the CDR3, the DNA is TGTGCCAGCAGCTCTCCCGACAGGTCTGGCTACACCTTC. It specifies CASSSPDRSGYTF. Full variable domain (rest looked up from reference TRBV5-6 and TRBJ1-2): DAGVTQSPTHLIKTRGQQVTLRCSPKSGHDTVSWYQQALGQGPQFIFQYYEEEERQRGNFPDRFSGHQFPNYSSELNVNALLLGDSALYLCASSSPDRSGYTFGSGTRLTVV.

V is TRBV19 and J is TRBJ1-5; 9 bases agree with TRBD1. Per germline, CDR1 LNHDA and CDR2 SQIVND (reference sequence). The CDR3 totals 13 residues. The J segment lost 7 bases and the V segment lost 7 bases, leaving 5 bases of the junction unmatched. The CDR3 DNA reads TGTGCCAGTAAGAGGGACAGGGTACAGCCCCAGCATTTT. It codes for CASKRDRVQPQHF.

Written as DNA, the CDR3 is TGTGCCAGCAGCCCGGGTCGGTTCTCTGGAAACACCATATATTTT. Translation gives CASSPGRFSGNTIYF. This chain uses TRBV7-8 with TRBJ1-3; D call uncertain. The CDR3 extends over 15 amino acids. With 5 bases removed from V and 0 bases from J, the gap between germline ends came to 11 bases. Per germline, CDR1 SGHVS and CDR2 FQNEAQ. Full variable domain (rest looked up from reference TRBV7-8 and TRBJ1-3): GAGVSQSPRYKVAKRGQDVALRCDPISGHVSLFWYQQALGQGPEFLTYFQNEAQLDKSGLPSDRFFAERPEGSVSTLKIQRTQQEDSAVYLCASSPGRFSGNTIYFGEGSWLTVV.

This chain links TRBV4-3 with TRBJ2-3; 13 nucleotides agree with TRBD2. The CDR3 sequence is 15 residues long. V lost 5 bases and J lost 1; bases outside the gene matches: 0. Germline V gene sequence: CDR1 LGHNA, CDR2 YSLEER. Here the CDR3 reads CASSGLAGGTDTQYF. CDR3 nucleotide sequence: TGCGCCAGCAGCGGACTAGCGGGGGGCACAGATACGCAGTATTTT.

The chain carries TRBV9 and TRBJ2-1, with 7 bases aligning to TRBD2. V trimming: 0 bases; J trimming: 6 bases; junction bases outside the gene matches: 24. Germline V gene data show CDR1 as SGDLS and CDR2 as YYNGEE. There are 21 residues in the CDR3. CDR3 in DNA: TGTGCCAGCAGCGTAGCTTTTGGTGTGCTGGGCGGGAGAGGGCCCATCAATGAGCAGTTCTTC. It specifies CASSVAFGVLGGRGPINEQFF.

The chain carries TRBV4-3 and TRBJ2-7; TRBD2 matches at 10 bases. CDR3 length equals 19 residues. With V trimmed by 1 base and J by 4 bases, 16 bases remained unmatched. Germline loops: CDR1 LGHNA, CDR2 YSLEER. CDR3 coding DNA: TGCGCCAGCAGCCAAGCCCTTCGCGGGGATAGCGGGAGGTCTTACGAGCAGTACTTC. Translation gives CASSQALRGDSGRSYEQYF.

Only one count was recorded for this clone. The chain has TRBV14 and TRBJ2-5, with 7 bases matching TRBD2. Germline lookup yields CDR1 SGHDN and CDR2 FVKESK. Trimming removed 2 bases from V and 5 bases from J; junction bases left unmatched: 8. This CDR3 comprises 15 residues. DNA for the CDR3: TGTGCCAGCAGCCAAATGAGGGGACTATCCGAGACCCAGTACTTC. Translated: CASSQMRGLSETQYF.

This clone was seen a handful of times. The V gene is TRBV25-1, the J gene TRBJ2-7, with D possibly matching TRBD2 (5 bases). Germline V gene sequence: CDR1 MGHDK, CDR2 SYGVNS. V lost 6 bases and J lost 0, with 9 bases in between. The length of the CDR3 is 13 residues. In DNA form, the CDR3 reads TGTGCCAGCAGCGCTAGCCTCTCCTACGAGCAGTACTTC. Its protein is CASSASLSYEQYF.

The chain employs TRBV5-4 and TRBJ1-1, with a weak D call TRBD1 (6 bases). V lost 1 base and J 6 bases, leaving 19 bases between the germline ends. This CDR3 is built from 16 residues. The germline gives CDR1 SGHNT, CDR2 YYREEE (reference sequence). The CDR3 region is CASSLYGGGGVAEAFF. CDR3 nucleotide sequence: TGTGCCAGCAGCTTGTACGGGGGGGGCGGGGTAGCTGAAGCTTTCTTT.

The CDR3: CASSQVGAGLRYGYTF. CDR3 sequence (DNA): TGCGCCAGCAGCCAAGTTGGCGCGGGTCTTCGCTATGGCTACACCTTC. This rearrangement joins TRBV4-1 to TRBJ1-2; D gene uncertain. Trimming removed 1 base from V and 4 bases from J, with 16 bases in between. The CDR3 consists of 16 residues. From germline, CDR1 is MGHRA and CDR2 YSYEKL.

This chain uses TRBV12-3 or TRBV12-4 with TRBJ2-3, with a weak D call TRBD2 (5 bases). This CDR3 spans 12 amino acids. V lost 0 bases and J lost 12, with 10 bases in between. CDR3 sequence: CASSLAGSIQYF. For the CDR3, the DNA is TGTGCCAGCAGTTTAGCGGGGAGTATACAGTATTTT.

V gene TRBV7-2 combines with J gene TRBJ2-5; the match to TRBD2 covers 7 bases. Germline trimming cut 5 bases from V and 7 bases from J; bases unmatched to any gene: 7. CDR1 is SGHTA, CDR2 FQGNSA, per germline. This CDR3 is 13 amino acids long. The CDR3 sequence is CASSQTSLTTQYF. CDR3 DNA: TGTGCCAGCAGCCAGACTAGCCTGACGACCCAGTACTTC. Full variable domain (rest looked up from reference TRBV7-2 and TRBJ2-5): GAGVSQSPSNKVTEKGKDVELRCDPISGHTALYWYRQSLGQGLEFLIYFQGNSAPDKSGLPSDRFSAERTGGSVSTLTIQRTQQEDSAVYLCASSQTSLTTQYFGPGTRLLVL.

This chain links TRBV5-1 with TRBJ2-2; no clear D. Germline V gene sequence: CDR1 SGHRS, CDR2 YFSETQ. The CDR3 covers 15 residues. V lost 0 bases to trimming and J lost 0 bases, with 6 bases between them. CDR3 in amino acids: CASSLAAANTGELFF. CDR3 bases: TGCGCCAGCAGCTTGGCGGCGGCGAACACCGGGGAGCTGTTTTTT.

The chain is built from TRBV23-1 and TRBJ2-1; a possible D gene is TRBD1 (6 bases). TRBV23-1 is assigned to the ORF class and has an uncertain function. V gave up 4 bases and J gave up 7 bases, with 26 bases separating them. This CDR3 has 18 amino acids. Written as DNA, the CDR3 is TGCGCCAGCAGTCTCCGGGGCCTGGGGGCTAATCCCTTGAATGAGCAGTTCTTC. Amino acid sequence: CASSLRGLGANPLNEQFF.

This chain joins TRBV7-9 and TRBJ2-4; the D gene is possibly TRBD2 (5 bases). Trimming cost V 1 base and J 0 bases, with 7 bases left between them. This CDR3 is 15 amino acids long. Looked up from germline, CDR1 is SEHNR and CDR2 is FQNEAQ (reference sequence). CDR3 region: CASSLGGLAKNIQYF. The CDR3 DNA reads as TGTGCCAGCAGCTTAGGTGGACTAGCCAAAAACATTCAGTACTTC.

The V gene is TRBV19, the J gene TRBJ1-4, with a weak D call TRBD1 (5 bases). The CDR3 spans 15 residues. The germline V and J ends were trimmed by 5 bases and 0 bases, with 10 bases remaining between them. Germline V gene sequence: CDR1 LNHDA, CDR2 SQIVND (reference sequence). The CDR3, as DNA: TGTGCCAGTAGTCATCAGACAGCAACTAATGAAAAACTGTTTTTT. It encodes CASSHQTATNEKLFF.

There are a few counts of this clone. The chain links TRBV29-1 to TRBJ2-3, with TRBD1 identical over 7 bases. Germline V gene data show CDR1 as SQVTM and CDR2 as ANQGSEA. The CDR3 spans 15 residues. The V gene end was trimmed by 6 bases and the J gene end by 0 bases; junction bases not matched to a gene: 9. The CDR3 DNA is TGCAGCGTGCTCTTCGGACAGGCGAGCACAGATACGCAGTATTTT. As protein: CSVLFGQASTDTQYF.

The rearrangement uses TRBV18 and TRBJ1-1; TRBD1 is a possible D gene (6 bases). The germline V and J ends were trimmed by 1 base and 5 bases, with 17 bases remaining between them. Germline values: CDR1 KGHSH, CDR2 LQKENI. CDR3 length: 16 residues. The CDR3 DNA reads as TGTGCCAGCTCACCACAATCTGGGGGCGGGGGAACTGAAGCTTTCTTT. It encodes CASSPQSGGGGTEAFF.

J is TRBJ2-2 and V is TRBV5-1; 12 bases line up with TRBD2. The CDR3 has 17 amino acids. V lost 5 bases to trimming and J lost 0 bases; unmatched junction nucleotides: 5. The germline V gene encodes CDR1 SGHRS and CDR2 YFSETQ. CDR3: CASRVGLAGSNTGELFF. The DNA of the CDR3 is TGCGCCAGCAGGGTCGGACTAGCGGGATCGAACACCGGGGAGCTGTTTTTT.

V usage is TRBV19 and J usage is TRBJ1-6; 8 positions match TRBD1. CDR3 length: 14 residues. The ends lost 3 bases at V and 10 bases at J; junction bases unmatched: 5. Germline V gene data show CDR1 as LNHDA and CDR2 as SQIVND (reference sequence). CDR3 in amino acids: CASSMQGARSPLHF. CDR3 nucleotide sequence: TGTGCCAGTAGTATGCAGGGGGCGAGATCACCCCTCCACTTT.

CDR3 loop: CASSLGREWEDTQYF. The CDR3 coding sequence is TGTGCCAGCAGCTTAGGACGGGAGTGGGAAGATACGCAGTATTTT. The gene calls are TRBV7-3 and TRBJ2-3, with D tentatively TRBD2 (6 bases). Trimming cost V 2 bases and J 5 bases, with 14 bases left between them. The length of the CDR3 is 15 residues. Germline CDR1 is SGHTA and CDR2 is FQGTGA.

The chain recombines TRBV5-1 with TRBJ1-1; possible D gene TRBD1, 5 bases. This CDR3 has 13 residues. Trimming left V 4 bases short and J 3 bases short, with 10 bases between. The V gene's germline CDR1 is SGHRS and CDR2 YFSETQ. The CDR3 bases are TGCGCCAGCAGCACGAAGACAGACACTGAAGCTTTCTTT. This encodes CASSTKTDTEAFF.

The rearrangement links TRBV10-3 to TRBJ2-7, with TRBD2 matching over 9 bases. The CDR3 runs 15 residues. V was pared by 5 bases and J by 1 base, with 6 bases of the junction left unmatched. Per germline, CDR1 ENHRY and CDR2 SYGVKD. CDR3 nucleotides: TGTGCCATCAGTCCGCGGGAGGGCCCGTCCTACGAGCAGTACTTC. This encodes CAISPREGPSYEQYF.

The CDR3 region has the DNA TGTGCCAGCAGTTACTCGGGGGGGGGTCGGCCCCAGCATTTT. Translated: CASSYSGGGRPQHF. The rearrangement links TRBV6-2 or TRBV6-3 to TRBJ1-5; perhaps TRBD1 as D (5 bases). Germline CDR1 and CDR2: MNHEY and SVGEGT. V lost 0 bases, J lost 9 bases, and 12 bases lay in between. This CDR3 has 14 residues.

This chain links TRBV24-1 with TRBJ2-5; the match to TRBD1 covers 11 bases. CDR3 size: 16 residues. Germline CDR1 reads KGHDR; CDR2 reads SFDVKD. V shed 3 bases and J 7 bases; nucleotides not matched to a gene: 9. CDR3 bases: TGTGCCACCAGTGATAGGACAGGGGGCTTCGGGGCGACCCAGTACTTC. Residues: CATSDRTGGFGATQYF.

In DNA form, the CDR3 reads TGCGCCAGCAGCCTGGCAGGTTCGCCCGAGCAGTACTTC. Protein product: CASSLAGSPEQYF. The chain is built from TRBV4-3 and TRBJ2-7, with D unresolved. Germline CDR1 is LGHNA and CDR2 is YSLEER. This CDR3 is built from 13 residues. V dropped 4 bases and J dropped 6 bases, with 13 bases sitting between them.